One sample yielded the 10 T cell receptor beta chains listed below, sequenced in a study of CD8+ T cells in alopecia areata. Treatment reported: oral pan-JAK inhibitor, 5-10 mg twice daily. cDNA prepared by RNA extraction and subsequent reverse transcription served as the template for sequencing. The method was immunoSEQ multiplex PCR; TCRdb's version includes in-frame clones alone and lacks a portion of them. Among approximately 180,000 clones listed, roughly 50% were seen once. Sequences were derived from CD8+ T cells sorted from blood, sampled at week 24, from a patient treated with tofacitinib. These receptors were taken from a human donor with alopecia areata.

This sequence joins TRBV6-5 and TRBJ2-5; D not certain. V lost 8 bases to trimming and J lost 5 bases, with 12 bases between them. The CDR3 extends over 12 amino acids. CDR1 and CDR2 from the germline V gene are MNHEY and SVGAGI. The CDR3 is CASAHDGETQYF. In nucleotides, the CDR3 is TGTGCCAGCGCGCACGACGGGGAGACCCAGTACTTC.

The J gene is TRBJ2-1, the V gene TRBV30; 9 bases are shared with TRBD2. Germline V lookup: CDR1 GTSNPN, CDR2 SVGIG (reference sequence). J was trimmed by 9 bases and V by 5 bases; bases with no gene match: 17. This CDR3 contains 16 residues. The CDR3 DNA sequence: TGTGCCTGGGACTTAGGGACTAGCTCGTCCATCGGTGAGCAGTTCTTC. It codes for CAWDLGTSSSIGEQFF.

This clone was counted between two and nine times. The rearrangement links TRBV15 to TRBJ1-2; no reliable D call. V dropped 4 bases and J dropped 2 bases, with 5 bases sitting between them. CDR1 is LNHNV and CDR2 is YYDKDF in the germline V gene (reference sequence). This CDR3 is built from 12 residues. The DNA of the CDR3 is TGTGCCACCAGCAAAGACAACTATGGCTACACCTTC. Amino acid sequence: CATSKDNYGYTF.

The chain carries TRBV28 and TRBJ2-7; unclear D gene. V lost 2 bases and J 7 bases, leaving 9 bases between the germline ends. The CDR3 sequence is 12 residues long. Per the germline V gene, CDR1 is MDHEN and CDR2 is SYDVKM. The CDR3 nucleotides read TGTGCCAGCAGTTTAAACGGCCGTGAGCAGTACTTC. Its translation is CASSLNGREQYF.

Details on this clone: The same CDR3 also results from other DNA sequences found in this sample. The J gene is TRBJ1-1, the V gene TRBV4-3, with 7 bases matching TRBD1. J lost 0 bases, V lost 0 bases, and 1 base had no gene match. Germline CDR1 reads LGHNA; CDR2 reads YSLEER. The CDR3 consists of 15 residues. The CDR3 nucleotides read TGCGCCAGCAGCCAAGATAGGGGGCTGAACACTGAAGCTTTCTTT. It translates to CASSQDRGLNTEAFF.

The CDR3 nucleotides are TGTGCCAGTAGTATCGACAGGGGTCAGCCCCAGCATTTT. Protein sequence: CASSIDRGQPQHF. V usage is TRBV19 and J usage is TRBJ1-5; 8 bases match TRBD1. This CDR3 contains 13 residues. Looked up from germline, CDR1 is LNHDA and CDR2 is SQIVND (reference sequence). Germline trimming cut 3 bases from V and 6 bases from J; bases unmatched to any gene: 1. Full variable domain (remainder filled in from reference TRBV19 and TRBJ1-5): DGGITQSPKYLFRKEGQNVTLSCEQNLNHDAMYWYRQDPGQGLRLIYYSQIVNDFQKGDIAEGYSVSREKKESFPLTVTSAQKNPTAFYLCASSIDRGQPQHFGDGTRLSIL.

CDR3 amino acids: CASSPWTGTGYGYTF. CDR3 DNA sequence: TGTGCCAGCAGCCCCTGGACCGGGACAGGCTATGGCTACACCTTC. The chain combines TRBV7-2 with TRBJ1-2; TRBD1 matches 8 bases. Germline lookup yields CDR1 SGHTA and CDR2 FQGNSA. The CDR3 sequence is 15 residues long. With 5 bases clipped from V and 4 bases from J, the junction kept 9 bases outside the gene matches.

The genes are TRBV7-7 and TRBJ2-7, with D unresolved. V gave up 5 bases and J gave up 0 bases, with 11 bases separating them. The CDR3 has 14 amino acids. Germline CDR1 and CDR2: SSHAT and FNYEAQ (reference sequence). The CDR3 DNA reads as TGTGCCAGCAGCCCCAGTCCTAGCTCCTACGAGCAGTACTTC. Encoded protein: CASSPSPSSYEQYF.

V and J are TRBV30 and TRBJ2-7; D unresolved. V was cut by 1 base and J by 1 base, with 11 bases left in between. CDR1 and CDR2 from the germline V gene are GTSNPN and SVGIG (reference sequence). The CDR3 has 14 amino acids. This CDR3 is CAWSGADASYEQYF. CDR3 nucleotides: TGTGCCTGGAGTGGCGCCGACGCGTCCTACGAGCAGTACTTC.

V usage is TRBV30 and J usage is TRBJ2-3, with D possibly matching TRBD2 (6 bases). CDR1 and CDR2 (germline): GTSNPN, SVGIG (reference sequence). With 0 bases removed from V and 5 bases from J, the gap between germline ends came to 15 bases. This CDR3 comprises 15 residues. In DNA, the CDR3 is TGTGCCTGGAGTGTAATGCGGGGCGGAATAGATACGCAGTATTTT. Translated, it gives CAWSVMRGGIDTQYF.